This T cell receptor (beta chain) was captured by sequencing in a study of cytomegalovirus exposure and HLA in healthy donors. The PCR was carried out with 60 Vbeta primers and 13 Jbeta primers. Generated by immunoSEQ multiplex PCR, the TCRdb table keeps only in-frame clones and is missing some. In the table there are about 89,000 clones, roughly three quarters of which are singletons. This clone occurred a few times. The junction had 5 bases not matched to a gene; V was cut back by 3 bases and J by 8 bases. Germline V gene sequence: CDR1 SGHNT, CDR2 YYREEE (reference sequence). This CDR3 region has 13 residues.

The sequence came from a man aged 25-45 years in good health and CMV-seronegative. V is TRBV5-4 and J is TRBJ2-1, with 7 bases matching TRBD1. What was sequenced was PBMCs. This chain's CDR3 is CASSSQGSDEQFF. As DNA, the CDR3 is TGTGCCAGCAGCTCACAGGGGTCCGATGAGCAGTTCTTC.